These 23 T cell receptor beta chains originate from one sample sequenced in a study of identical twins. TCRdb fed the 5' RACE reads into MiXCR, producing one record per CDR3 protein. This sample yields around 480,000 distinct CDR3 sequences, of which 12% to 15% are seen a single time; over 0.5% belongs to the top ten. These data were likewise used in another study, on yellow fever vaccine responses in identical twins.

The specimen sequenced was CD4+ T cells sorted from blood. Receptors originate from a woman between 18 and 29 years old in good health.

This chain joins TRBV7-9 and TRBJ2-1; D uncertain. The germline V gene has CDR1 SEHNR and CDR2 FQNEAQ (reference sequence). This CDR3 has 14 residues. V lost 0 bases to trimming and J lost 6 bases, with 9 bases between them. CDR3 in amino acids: CASSLARSSNEQFF. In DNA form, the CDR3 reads TGTGCCAGCAGCTTAGCGCGGTCGTCCAATGAGCAGTTCTTC. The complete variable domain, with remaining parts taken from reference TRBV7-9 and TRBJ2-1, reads DTGVSQNPRHKITKRGQNVTFRCDPISEHNRLYWYRQTLGQGPEFLTYFQNEAQLEKSRLLSDRFSAERPKGSFSTLEIQRTEQGDSAMYLCASSLARSSNEQFFGPGTRLTVL.

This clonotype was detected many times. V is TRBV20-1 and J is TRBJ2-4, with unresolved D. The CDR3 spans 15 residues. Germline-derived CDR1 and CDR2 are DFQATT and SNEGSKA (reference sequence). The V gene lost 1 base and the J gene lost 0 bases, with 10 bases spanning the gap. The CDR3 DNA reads TGCAGTGCTAGAGTGGGCTCCCTAGCCAAAAACATTCAGTACTTC. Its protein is CSARVGSLAKNIQYF.

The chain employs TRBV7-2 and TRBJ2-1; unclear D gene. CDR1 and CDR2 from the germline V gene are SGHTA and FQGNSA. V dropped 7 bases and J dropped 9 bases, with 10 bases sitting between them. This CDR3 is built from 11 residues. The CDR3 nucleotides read TGTGCCAGCACCATAGGAAGTGAGCAGTTCTTC. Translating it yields CASTIGSEQFF.

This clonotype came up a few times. The CDR3 spells CSVAGDNYEQYF. The DNA of the CDR3 is TGCAGCGTAGCTGGGGATAACTACGAGCAGTACTTC. The chain uses TRBV29-1 and TRBJ2-7; D remains unclear. Trimming pared 6 bases from V and 3 bases from J, leaving 12 bases between. Germline loops: CDR1 SQVTM, CDR2 ANQGSEA. CDR3 length: 12 amino acids.

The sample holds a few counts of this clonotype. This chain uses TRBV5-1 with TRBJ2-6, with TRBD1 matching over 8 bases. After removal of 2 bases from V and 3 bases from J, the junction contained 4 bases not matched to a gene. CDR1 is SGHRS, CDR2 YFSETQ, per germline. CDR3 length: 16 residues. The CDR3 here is CASSFGQGRGANVLTF. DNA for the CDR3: TGCGCCAGCAGCTTCGGACAGGGTCGTGGGGCCAACGTCCTGACTTTC.

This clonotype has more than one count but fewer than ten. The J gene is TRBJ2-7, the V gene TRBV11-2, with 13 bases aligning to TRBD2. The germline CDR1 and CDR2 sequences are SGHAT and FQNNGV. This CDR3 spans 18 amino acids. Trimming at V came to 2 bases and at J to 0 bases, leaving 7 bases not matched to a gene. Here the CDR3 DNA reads TGTGCCAGCAGCTTAATTCGGGGGACTAGCGGGACCTCCTACGAGCAGTACTTC. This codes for CASSLIRGTSGTSYEQYF.

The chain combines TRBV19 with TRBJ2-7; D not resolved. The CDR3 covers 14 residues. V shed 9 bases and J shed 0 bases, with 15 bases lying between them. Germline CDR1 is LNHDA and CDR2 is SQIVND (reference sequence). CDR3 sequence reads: CASHSGRSSYEQYF. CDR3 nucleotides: TGTGCCAGCCACTCCGGACGGAGCTCCTACGAGCAGTACTTC. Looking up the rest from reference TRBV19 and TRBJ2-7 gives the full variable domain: DGGITQSPKYLFRKEGQNVTLSCEQNLNHDAMYWYRQDPGQGLRLIYYSQIVNDFQKGDIAEGYSVSREKKESFPLTVTSAQKNPTAFYLCASHSGRSSYEQYFGPGTRLTVT.

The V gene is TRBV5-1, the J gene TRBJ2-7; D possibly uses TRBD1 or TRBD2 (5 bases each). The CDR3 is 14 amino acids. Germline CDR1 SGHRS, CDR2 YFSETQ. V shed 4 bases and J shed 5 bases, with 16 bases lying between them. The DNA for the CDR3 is TGCGCCAGCAGCGAGGCGGCCCTGGGGGACGAGCAGTACTTC. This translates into CASSEAALGDEQYF. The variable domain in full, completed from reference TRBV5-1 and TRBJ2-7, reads KAGVTQTPRYLIKTRGQQVTLSCSPISGHRSVSWYQQTPGQGLQFLFEYFSETQRNKGNFPGRFSGRQFSNSRSEMNVSTLELGDSALYLCASSEAALGDEQYFGPGTRLTVT.

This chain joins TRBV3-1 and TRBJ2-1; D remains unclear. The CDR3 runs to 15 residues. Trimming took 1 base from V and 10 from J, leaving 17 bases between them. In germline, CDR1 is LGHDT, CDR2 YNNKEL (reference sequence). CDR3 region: CASSQATLSVGEQFF. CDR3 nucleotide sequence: TGTGCCAGCAGCCAAGCGACTCTCTCCGTGGGAGAGCAGTTCTTC.

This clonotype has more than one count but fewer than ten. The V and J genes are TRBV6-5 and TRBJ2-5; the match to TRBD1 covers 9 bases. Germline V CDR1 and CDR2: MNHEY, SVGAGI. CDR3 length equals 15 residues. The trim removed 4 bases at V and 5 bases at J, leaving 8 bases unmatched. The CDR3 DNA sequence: TGTGCCAGCAGTTGGCACAGGGGGCGCGGGGAGACCCAGTACTTC. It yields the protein CASSWHRGRGETQYF.

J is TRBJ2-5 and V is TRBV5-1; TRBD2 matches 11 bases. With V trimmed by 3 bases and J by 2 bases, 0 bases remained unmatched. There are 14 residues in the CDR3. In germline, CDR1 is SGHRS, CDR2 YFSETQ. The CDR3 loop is CASSWTSGQETQYF. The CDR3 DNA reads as TGCGCCAGCAGCTGGACTAGCGGGCAAGAGACCCAGTACTTC.

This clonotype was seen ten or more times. CDR3 sequence: CASSRRQGIYEQYF. The CDR3 coding sequence is TGTGCCAGCAGCCGTCGACAGGGTATCTACGAGCAGTACTTC. J is TRBJ2-7 and V is TRBV7-6; 7 bases match TRBD1. CDR1 is SGHVS, CDR2 FNYEAQ, per germline. J lost 3 bases, V lost 5 bases, and 7 bases had no gene match. CDR3 size: 14 residues.

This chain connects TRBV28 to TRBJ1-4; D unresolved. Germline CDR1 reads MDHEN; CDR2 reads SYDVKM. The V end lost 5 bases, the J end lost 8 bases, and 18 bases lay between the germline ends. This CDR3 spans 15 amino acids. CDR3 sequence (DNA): TGTGCCAGCAGTCTCCCCCGCGGGCCCCGAGAAAAACTGTTTTTT. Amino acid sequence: CASSLPRGPREKLFF.

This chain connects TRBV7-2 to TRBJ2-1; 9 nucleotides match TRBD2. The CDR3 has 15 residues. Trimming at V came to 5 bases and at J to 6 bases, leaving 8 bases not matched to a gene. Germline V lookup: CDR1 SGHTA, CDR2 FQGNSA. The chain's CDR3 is CASSRLSGRTNEQFF. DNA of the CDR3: TGTGCCAGCAGCCGTCTCAGCGGGAGGACCAATGAGCAGTTCTTC.

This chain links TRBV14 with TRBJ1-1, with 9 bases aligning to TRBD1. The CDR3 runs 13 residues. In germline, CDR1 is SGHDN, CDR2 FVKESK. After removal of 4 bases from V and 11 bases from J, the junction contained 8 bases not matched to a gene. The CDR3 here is CASSPTRDREAFF. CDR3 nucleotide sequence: TGTGCCAGCAGCCCAACCCGGGACAGGGAGGCTTTCTTT.

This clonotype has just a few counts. The CDR3 loop reads CASRRNNDYNEQFF. The CDR3 nucleotides are TGTGCCAGCAGACGAAATAACGACTACAATGAGCAGTTCTTC. The V and J genes are TRBV6-1 and TRBJ2-1; D call uncertain. The CDR3 is 14 amino acids. Germline V gives CDR1 MNHNS, CDR2 SASEGT. The V end lost 6 bases, the J end lost 3 bases, and 12 bases lay between the germline ends.

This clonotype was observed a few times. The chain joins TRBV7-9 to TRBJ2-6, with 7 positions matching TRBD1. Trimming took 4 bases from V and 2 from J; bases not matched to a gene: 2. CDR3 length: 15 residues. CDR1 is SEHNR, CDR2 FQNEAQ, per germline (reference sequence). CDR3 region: CASSYTGAGANVLTF. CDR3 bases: TGTGCCAGCAGCTACACAGGGGCTGGGGCCAACGTCCTGACTTTC.

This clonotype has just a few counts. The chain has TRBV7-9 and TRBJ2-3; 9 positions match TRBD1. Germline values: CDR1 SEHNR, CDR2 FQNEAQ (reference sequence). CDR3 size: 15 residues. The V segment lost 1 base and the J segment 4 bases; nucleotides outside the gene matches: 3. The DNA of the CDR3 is TGTGCCAGCAGCTTAGGGGACAGGGAAGCAGATACGCAGTATTTT. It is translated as CASSLGDREADTQYF. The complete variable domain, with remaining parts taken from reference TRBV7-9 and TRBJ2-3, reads DTGVSQNPRHKITKRGQNVTFRCDPISEHNRLYWYRQTLGQGPEFLTYFQNEAQLEKSRLLSDRFSAERPKGSFSTLEIQRTEQGDSAMYLCASSLGDREADTQYFGPGTRLTVL.

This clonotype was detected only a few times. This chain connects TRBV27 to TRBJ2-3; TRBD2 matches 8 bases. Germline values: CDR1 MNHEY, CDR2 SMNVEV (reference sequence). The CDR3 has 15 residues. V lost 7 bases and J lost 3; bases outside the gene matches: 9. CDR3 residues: CASKPAGVGTDTQYF. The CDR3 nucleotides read TGTGCCAGCAAACCAGCGGGAGTTGGTACAGATACGCAGTATTTT.

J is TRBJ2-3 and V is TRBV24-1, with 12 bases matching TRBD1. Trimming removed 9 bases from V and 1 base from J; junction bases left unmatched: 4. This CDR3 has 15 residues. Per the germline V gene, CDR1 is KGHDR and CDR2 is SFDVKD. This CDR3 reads CATSGQGARTDTQYF. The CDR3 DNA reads TGTGCCACCTCGGGACAGGGGGCCCGCACAGATACGCAGTATTTT.

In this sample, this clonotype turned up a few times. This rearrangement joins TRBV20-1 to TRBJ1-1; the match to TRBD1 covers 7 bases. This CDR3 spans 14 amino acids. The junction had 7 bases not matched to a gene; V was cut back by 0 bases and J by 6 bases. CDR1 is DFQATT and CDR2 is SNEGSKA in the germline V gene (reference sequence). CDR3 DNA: TGCAGTGCTAGAGAGGGACAGCAGAGCGCTGAAGCTTTCTTT. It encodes CSAREGQQSAEAFF.

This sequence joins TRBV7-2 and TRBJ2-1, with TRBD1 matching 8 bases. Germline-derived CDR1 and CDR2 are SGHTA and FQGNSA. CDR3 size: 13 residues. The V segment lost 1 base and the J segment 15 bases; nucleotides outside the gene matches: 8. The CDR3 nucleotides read TGTGCCAGCAGCTTAGAAGCCAGGGGGCATTGGTTCTTC. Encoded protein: CASSLEARGHWFF.

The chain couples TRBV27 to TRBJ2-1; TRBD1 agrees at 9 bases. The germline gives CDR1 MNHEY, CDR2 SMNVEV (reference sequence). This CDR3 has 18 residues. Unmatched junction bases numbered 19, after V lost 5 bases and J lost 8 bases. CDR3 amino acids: CASSGRRIGQGMVHEQFF. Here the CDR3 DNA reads TGTGCCAGCAGTGGGAGACGTATCGGACAGGGGATGGTCCATGAGCAGTTCTTC.